The source of this TCR beta chain is a study of shared clonotypes between healthy human individuals. Points on this clone: Its specificity is not known. Other DNA sequences in the sample encode the same CDR3.

The CDR3 loop spans 15 amino acids. J was trimmed by 3 bases and V by 2 bases; bases with no gene match: 4. Per germline, CDR1 LNHDA and CDR2 SQIVND (reference sequence). Study-level points and caveats: The naive CD4 repertoires of a handful of donors were compared, and roughly 5.1% of clonotypes were shared.

Only Caucasian adults living in Nashville, Tennessee served as donors. Only in-frame clones appear in the TCRdb table, and some are missing; sequencing was by immunoSEQ multiplex PCR. The sample has approximately 2.5 million clones, more than 85% seen once; the top ten hold about 0.34%. Material: naive CD4+ T cells from PBMCs. Subset here: CD45RA+ positively selected. The source is a man between 18 and 35 years old in good health. Some clones in this sample may be carry-over from other donors' samples. This sequence joins TRBV19 and TRBJ2-3; 8 nucleotides align to TRBD2. CDR3 sequence reads: CASSIPSGSTDTQYF. The CDR3 DNA is TGTGCCAGTAGTATACCTAGCGGGTCGACAGATACGCAGTATTTT.